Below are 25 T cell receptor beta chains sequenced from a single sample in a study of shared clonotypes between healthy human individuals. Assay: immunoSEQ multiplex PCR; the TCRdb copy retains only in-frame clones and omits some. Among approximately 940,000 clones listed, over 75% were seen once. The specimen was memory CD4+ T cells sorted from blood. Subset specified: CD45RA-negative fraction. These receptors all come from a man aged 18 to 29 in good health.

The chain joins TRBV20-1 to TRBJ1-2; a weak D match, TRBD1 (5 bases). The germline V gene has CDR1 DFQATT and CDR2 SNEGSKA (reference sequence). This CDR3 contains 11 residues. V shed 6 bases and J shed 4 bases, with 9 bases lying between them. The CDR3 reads CSAFQGYGYTF. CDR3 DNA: TGCAGTGCATTTCAGGGCTATGGCTACACCTTC.

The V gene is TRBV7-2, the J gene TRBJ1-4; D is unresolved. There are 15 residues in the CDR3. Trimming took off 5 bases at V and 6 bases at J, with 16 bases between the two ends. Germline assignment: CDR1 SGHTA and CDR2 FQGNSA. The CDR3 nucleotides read TGTGCCAGCAGCCCATCCGGGAGAAACGATGAAAAACTGTTTTTT. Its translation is CASSPSGRNDEKLFF.

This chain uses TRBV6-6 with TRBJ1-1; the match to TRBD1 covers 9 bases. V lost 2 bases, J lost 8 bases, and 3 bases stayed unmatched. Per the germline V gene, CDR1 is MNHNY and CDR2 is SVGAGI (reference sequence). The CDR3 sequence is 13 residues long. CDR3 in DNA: TGTGCCAGCAGTTACCCCGGACAGGGGGAAGCTTTCTTT. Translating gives CASSYPGQGEAFF.

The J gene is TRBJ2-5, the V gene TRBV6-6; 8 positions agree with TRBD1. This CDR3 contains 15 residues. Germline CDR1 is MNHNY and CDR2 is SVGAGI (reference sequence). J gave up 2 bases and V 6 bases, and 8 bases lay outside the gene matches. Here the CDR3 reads CASSRPDRGQETQYF. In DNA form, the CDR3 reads TGTGCCAGCAGCCGGCCCGACAGGGGACAAGAGACCCAGTACTTC.

The CDR3 bases are TGTGCCAGCAGTGTGACGACGGGGGACACTGAAGCTTTCTTT. It encodes CASSVTTGDTEAFF. The chain is built from TRBV2 and TRBJ1-1; tentatively, D is TRBD1 (5 bases). V was clipped by 4 bases and J by 3 bases, with 12 bases between them. CDR1 is SNHLY, CDR2 FYNNEI, per germline. The CDR3 runs to 14 residues.

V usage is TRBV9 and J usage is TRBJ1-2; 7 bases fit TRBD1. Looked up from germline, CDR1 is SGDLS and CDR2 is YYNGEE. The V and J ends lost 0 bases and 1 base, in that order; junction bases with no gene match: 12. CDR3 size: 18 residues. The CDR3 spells CASSVDSHGTVYNYGYTF. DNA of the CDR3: TGTGCCAGCAGCGTAGACTCCCATGGGACAGTCTATAACTATGGCTACACCTTC.

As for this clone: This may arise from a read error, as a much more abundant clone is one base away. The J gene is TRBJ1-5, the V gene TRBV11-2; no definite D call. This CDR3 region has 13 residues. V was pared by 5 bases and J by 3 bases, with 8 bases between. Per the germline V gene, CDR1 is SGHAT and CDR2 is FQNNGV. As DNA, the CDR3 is TGTGCCAGCAGCAAGGGTCACAATCAGCCCCAGCATTTT. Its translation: CASSKGHNQPQHF.

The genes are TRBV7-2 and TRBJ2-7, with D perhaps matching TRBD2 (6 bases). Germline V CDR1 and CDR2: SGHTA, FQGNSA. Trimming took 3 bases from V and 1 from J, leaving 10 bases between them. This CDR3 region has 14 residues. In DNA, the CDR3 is TGTGCCAGCAGCTTCATAGCGGCATCCTACGAGCAGTACTTC. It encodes CASSFIAASYEQYF.

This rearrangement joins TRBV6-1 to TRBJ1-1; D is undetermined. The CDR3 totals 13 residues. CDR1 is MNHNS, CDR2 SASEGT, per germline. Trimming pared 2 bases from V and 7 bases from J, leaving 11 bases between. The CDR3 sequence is CASSEWGRGEAFF. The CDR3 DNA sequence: TGTGCCAGCAGTGAATGGGGAAGAGGTGAAGCTTTCTTT.

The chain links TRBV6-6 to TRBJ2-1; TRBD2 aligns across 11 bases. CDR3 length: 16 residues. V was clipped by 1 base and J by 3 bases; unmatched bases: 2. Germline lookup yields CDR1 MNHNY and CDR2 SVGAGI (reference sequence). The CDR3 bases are TGTGCCAGCAGTTACTATGGGACTAGCGGCTACAATGAGCAGTTCTTC. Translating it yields CASSYYGTSGYNEQFF.

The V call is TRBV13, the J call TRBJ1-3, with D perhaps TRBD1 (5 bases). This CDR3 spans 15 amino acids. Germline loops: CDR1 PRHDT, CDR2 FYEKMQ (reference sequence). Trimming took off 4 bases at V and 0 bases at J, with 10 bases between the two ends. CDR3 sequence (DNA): TGTGCCAGCAGCTCTCTGGGGGTCTCTGGAAACACCATATATTTT. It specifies CASSSLGVSGNTIYF.

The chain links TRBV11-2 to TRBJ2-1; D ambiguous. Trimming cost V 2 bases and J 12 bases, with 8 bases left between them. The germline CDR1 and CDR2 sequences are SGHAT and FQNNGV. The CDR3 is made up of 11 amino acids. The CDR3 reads CASSLRSSQFF. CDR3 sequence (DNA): TGTGCCAGCAGCTTACGGTCCTCGCAGTTCTTC.

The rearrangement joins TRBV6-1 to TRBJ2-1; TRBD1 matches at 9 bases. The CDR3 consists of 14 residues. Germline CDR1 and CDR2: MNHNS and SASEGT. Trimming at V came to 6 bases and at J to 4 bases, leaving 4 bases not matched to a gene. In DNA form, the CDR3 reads TGTGCCAGCAGCGGACAGGGGCGATACAATGAGCAGTTCTTC. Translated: CASSGQGRYNEQFF.

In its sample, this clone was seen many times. Here the CDR3 DNA reads TGTGCCAGCAGACAAACAGGGGAACCACCCCTCCACTTT. It yields the protein CASRQTGEPPLHF. The J gene is TRBJ1-6, the V gene TRBV28; 7 bases match TRBD1. The CDR3 is made up of 13 amino acids. Unmatched junction bases numbered 7, after V lost 6 bases and J lost 11 bases. Germline V CDR1 and CDR2: MDHEN, SYDVKM.

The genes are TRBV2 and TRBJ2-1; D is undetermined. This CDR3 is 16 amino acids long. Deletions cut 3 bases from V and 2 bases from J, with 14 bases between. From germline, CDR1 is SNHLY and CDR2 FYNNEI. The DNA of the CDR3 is TGTGCCAGCAGTGAGGGGTTCGGCAGAACCTACAATGAGCAGTTCTTC. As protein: CASSEGFGRTYNEQFF.

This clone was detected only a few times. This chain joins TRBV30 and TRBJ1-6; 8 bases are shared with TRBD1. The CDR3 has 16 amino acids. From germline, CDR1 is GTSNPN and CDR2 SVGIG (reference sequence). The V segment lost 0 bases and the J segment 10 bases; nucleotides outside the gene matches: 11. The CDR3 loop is CAWSVTNRGIGSPLHF. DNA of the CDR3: TGTGCCTGGAGTGTGACGAACAGGGGGATTGGGTCACCCCTCCACTTT.

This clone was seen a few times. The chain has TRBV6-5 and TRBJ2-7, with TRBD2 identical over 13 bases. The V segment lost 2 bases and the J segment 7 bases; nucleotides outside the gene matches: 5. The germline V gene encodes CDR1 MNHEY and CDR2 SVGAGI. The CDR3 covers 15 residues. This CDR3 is CASSYGLAGAREQYF. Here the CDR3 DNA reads TGTGCCAGCAGTTACGGACTAGCGGGAGCTCGAGAGCAGTACTTC.

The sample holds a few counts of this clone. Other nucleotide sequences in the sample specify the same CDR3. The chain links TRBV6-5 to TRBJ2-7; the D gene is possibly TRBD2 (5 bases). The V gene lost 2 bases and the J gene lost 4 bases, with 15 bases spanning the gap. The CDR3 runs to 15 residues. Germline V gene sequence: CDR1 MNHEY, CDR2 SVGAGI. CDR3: CASSYSPPGVYEQYF. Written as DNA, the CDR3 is TGTGCCAGCAGTTACAGTCCCCCCGGGGTTTACGAGCAGTACTTC.

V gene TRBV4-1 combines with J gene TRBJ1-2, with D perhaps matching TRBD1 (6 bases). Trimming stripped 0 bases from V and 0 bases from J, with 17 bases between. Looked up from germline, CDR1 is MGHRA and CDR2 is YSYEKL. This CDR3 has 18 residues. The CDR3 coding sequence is TGCGCCAGCAGCCAAGAAACAGTCAGGGGATCTGCTAACTATGGCTACACCTTC. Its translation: CASSQETVRGSANYGYTF.

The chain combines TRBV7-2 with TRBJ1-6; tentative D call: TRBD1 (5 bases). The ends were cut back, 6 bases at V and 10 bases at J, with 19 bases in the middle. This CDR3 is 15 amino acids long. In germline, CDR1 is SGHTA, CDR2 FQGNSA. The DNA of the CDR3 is TGTGCCAGCAGTGGGGGTAGGGGCCAGGGATCACCCCTCCACTTT. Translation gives CASSGGRGQGSPLHF.

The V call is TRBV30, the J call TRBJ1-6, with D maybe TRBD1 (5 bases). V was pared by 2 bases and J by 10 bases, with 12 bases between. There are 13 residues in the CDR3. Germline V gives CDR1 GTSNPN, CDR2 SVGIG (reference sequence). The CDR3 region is CAWSSRGGSPLHF. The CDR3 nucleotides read TGTGCCTGGAGTAGTAGGGGAGGGTCACCCCTCCACTTT.

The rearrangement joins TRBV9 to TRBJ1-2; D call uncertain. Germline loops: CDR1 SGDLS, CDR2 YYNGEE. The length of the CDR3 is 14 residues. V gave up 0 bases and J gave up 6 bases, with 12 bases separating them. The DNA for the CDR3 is TGTGCCAGCAGCGTAGGATGGCTCGGAGATGGCTACACCTTC. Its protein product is CASSVGWLGDGYTF.

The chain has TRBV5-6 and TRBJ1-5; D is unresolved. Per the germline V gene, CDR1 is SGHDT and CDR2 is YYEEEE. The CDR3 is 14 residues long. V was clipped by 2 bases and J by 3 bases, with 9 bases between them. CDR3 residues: CASSFGVTNQPQHF. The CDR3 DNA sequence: TGTGCCAGCAGCTTCGGGGTCACCAATCAGCCCCAGCATTTT.

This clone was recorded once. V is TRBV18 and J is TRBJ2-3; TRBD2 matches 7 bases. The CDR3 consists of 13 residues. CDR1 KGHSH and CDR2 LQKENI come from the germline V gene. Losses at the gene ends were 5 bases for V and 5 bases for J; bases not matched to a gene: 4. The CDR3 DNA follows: TGTGCCAGCTCATTCGGGGAGGGAGATACGCAGTATTTT. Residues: CASSFGEGDTQYF.

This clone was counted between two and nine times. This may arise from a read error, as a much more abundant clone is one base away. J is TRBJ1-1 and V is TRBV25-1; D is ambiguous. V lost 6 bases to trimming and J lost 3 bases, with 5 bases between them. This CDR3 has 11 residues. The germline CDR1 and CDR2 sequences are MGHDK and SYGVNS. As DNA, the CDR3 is TGTGCCAGCAGGCGGGACACTGAAGCTTTCTTT. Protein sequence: CASRRDTEAFF.